This T cell receptor beta chain emerged from a study of response to subunit inactivated influenza vaccine. This clonotype was seen a handful of times. Via MiXCR, TCRdb re-called the RT-PCR reads, giving one row per CDR3 protein. The sample lists about 570,000 distinct CDR3 sequences, 11% seen once, with 9.5% to 11% in the top ten. V was clipped by 1 base and J by 3 bases, with 4 bases between them. The CDR3 consists of 13 residues. Germline assignment: CDR1 LGHNA and CDR2 YSLEER. The same sample was also used in a study of T cells expressing NK-cell markers. That paper notes: 5'RACE template switching with UMIs produced the TCR beta cDNA. It was sorted CD3+CD56+NKG2C+, CD3+CD56+NKG2C- and CD3+CD56-NKG2C+ T cells that supplied the TCR beta repertoires. Among eight sequenced donors, seven carried HCMV seropositivity while one was seronegative. A handful of donors showed these clonotypes also leading the CD3+CD56-NKG2C+ fraction.

The chain employs TRBV4-3 and TRBJ2-1; D uncertain. The sample consisted of PBMCs from blood, taken on the day of vaccination. This receptor was taken from a man aged 50-59 years who received an inactivated influenza vaccine. DNA of the CDR3: TGCGCCAGCAGCCAAGTAGTCTACAATGAGCAGTTCTTC. As protein: CASSQVVYNEQFF.